This record covers a single T cell receptor beta chain. The table lists this clone with a count of one. Which antigen it targets is not known. No base qualities exist here, and no much larger clone lies one base off it. Each collaborating institution followed its own protocols to collect whole blood in K2EDTA tubes. For TCRbeta analysis, collaborator samples were shipped as frozen whole blood, as isolated PBMCs, or as DNA extracted from either sample type. The record originates from a study of blood T cell repertoires in COVID-19 (dated by TCRdb to 2020 to 2021). About the study as a whole: The collaborator samples originated in the United States, Italy and Spain and spanned the acute and convalescent phases of COVID-19. Samples were obtained from the ongoing ImmuneRACE study (first 160 participants) and from roughly 1,300 subjects provided by 6 global collaborators. The material from the prospective study consisted of cDNA or gDNA derived from T cells, B-cell-depleted T cells, or PBMCs. A de-identified subject ID, COVID-19 status, age in years and sex were almost always included in the sample metadata. Where available, HLA class I and class II types were taken from metadata supplied by the sample provider and were not determined by assay-based typing. The dataset comprised deeply sampled blood TCRbeta repertoires from subjects exposed to, actively infected with, or recovered from COVID-19. The repertoires were made available in a free public database intended to serve as a resource for research on the immune response to SARS-CoV-2.

The germline V gene (reference sequence) provides CDR1 MNHEY and CDR2 SMNVEV. Compared with germline, V lacks 8 bases and J lacks 2 bases; bases without a gene match: 4. Including cysteine and phenylalanine, the CDR3 has 13 amino acids. Kept here is only the CDR3 DNA, which spans 39 bases and is read in frame from base 1. TCRbeta CDR3 regions were amplified from genomic DNA using the immunoSEQ Assay, a bias-controlled multiplex PCR. The study's own analysis went as follows. The number of nucleated cells in each sample was estimated by amplification of reference gene primers within the assay. To quantify the absolute abundance of each unique TCRbeta CDR3 rearrangement, sequence reads were collapsed and filtered. For each sample, productive Simpson clonality was calculated as the square root of Simpson's diversity index over productive rearrangements. TCRdb limited this immuneACCESS table to in-frame rearrangements with V and J called. A share of clones is missing; checked studies link under half to unresolved V genes, and the rest is unexplained. That table supplies the V and J calls and clone size; D and trimming were determined from the DNA. The sample table shows more than 300,000 clones, and about 82% are seen once. Around 1.5% of the sample rests with the top ten.

Here is what the overall study found, with its caveats: How much clinical and demographic metadata was included differed by source and by participant, and the metadata was provided uncurated.

The V gene is TRBV27 and the J gene is TRBJ2-3; the central 7 bases match TRBD1. The source of this sequence is a woman in her 50s with acute or convalescent COVID-19. Sequencing used peripheral blood. CDR3 loop: CASGDRVTDTQYF. The DNA sequence follows: TGTGCCAGCGGCGACAGGGTCACAGATACGCAGTATTTT.